The 16 T cell receptor beta chains given below trace back to one sample, sequenced in a study of cytomegalovirus exposure and HLA in healthy donors. This PCR relied on a set of 60 Vbeta primers and 13 Jbeta primers. The table came from immunoSEQ multiplex PCR; TCRdb's copy has only in-frame clones and leaves some out. The sample lists approximately 74,000 clones, around 80% occurring once. The source material was PBMCs. The receptor set was obtained from a woman in her 30s in good health and CMV-seronegative.

The chain couples TRBV30 to TRBJ2-3, with D tentatively TRBD2 (5 bases). Germline CDR1 reads GTSNPN; CDR2 reads SVGIG (reference sequence). Trimming stripped 0 bases from V and 2 bases from J, with 12 bases between. CDR3 length: 15 amino acids. CDR3 DNA sequence: TGTGCCTGGAGTGTGGCTAGCCTTAACACAGATACGCAGTATTTT. Residues: CAWSVASLNTDTQYF.

The genes are TRBV11-3 and TRBJ1-1; 8 bases align to TRBD1. Trimming took 3 bases from V and 11 from J; bases not matched to a gene: 14. The CDR3 has 15 amino acids. CDR1 SGHNT and CDR2 YENEEA come from the germline V gene. CDR3 region: CASSFRTGRTILAFF. Here the CDR3 DNA reads TGTGCCAGCAGCTTTCGGACAGGGCGGACGATATTGGCTTTCTTT.

In the case of this clone: An end of the junction differs from the germline gene, which may be a read error. The rearrangement joins TRBV7-9 to TRBJ1-1; TRBD1 matches 10 bases. The CDR3 totals 14 residues. CDR1 is SEHNR and CDR2 is FQNEAQ in the germline V gene (reference sequence). CDR3 in DNA: TGTTCCAGCAGCTTTGGGACAGGGGCCACTGAAGCTTTCTTT. Translated: CSSSFGTGATEAFF.

J is TRBJ2-3 and V is TRBV6-5; no clear D gene. The V gene lost 0 bases and the J gene lost 5 bases, with 6 bases spanning the gap. Per the germline V gene, CDR1 is MNHEY and CDR2 is SVGAGI. The CDR3 contains 13 residues. The CDR3 sequence is CASSYSFLDTQYF. DNA of the CDR3: TGTGCCAGCAGTTACTCGTTCTTAGATACGCAGTATTTT.

This clone turned up a few times. J is TRBJ2-7 and V is TRBV7-2, with TRBD2 as a possible D gene (7 bases). Trimming pared 8 bases from V and 3 bases from J, leaving 20 bases between. The germline CDR1 and CDR2 sequences are SGHTA and FQGNSA. This CDR3 has 15 amino acids. DNA for the CDR3: TGTGCCAGCCAAAGGGGGGGCTTACCTAACTACGAGCAGTACTTC. Its protein is CASQRGGLPNYEQYF.

This clone was detected once. This rearrangement joins TRBV6-5 to TRBJ1-1; 7 nucleotides align to TRBD1. The CDR3 is 14 amino acids. Germline V CDR1 and CDR2: MNHEY, SVGAGI. V was pared by 0 bases and J by 8 bases, with 6 bases of the junction left unmatched. CDR3 loop: CASSYSNRQGEAFF. In DNA, the CDR3 is TGTGCCAGCAGTTACTCGAACCGACAGGGCGAAGCTTTCTTT.

The V call is TRBV10-3, the J call TRBJ1-1; 9 bases align to TRBD1. This CDR3 is 16 amino acids long. Germline V gene lookup returns CDR1 ENHRY and CDR2 SYGVKD. Losses at the gene ends were 4 bases for V and 1 base for J; bases not matched to a gene: 7. This chain's CDR3 is CAISGPGTGRNTEAFF. CDR3 DNA: TGTGCCATCAGTGGGCCCGGGACAGGGCGGAACACTGAAGCTTTCTTT.

The rearrangement joins TRBV9 to TRBJ1-5, with D possibly matching TRBD1 (6 bases). Germline V CDR1 and CDR2: SGDLS, YYNGEE. Trimming removed 0 bases from V and 7 bases from J, with 11 bases in between. The CDR3 is 14 amino acids. In DNA, the CDR3 is TGTGCCAGCAGCGTAGGGACAGTTACCCAGCCCCAGCATTTT. It encodes CASSVGTVTQPQHF.

The chain is built from TRBV5-1 and TRBJ1-2; TRBD1 matches at 9 bases. The CDR3 loop spans 15 amino acids. CDR1 is SGHRS and CDR2 is YFSETQ in the germline V gene. Unmatched junction bases numbered 8, after V lost 4 bases and J lost 4 bases. CDR3 sequence reads: CASSPDRGQSYGYTF. CDR3 DNA: TGCGCCAGCAGCCCGGACAGGGGACAGAGCTATGGCTACACCTTC.

This clone was observed once. J is TRBJ1-1 and V is TRBV4-3; 8 bases are shared with TRBD1. V lost 0 bases to trimming and J lost 6 bases; unmatched junction nucleotides: 6. Per the germline V gene, CDR1 is LGHNA and CDR2 is YSLEER. The CDR3 consists of 15 residues. CDR3 sequence (DNA): TGCGCCAGCAGCCAAGATCAGGGGACAGGTTCTGAAGCTTTCTTT. It is translated as CASSQDQGTGSEAFF.

The chain couples TRBV6-5 to TRBJ1-1, with D possibly TRBD1 on 6 matching bases. This CDR3 is built from 15 residues. Looked up from germline, CDR1 is MNHEY and CDR2 is SVGAGI. V was trimmed by 6 bases and J by 2 bases, leaving 16 bases between them. The CDR3 region has the DNA TGTGCCAGCAGCACCGGACAGACCCGAAACACTGAAGCTTTCTTT. The encoded protein is CASSTGQTRNTEAFF.

V and J are TRBV19 and TRBJ1-5; unclear D gene. V was shortened by 7 bases and J by 0 bases, with 19 bases between the two germline ends. The CDR3 covers 17 residues. Germline V gene lookup returns CDR1 LNHDA and CDR2 SQIVND (reference sequence). CDR3 nucleotide sequence: TGTGCCAGTACCGGGTTAACGACCGCCTATAGCAATCAGCCCCAGCATTTT. This codes for CASTGLTTAYSNQPQHF.

CDR3: CASSVGTGTEAFF. DNA for the CDR3: TGTGCCAGCAGCGTAGGGACGGGGACTGAAGCTTTCTTT. This rearrangement joins TRBV9 to TRBJ1-1; D is uncertain. Deletions cut 0 bases from V and 5 bases from J, with 8 bases between. The germline gives CDR1 SGDLS, CDR2 YYNGEE. CDR3 length: 13 residues.

This chain uses TRBV4-3 with TRBJ1-1; 7 bases are a match to TRBD1. CDR3 length equals 13 residues. Germline assignment: CDR1 LGHNA and CDR2 YSLEER. The J segment lost 1 base and the V segment lost 8 bases, leaving 4 bases of the junction unmatched. The CDR3 region is CASGPGGNTEAFF. For the CDR3, the DNA is TGCGCCAGCGGTCCAGGGGGGAACACTGAAGCTTTCTTT.

The V call is TRBV4-1, the J call TRBJ1-3; D unclear. Trimming removed 1 base from V and 0 bases from J, with 7 bases in between. The CDR3 has 15 residues. Per the germline V gene, CDR1 is MGHRA and CDR2 is YSYEKL. The CDR3 spells CASSQVSGSGNTIYF. CDR3 DNA sequence: TGCGCCAGCAGCCAAGTGTCGGGCTCTGGAAACACCATATATTTT.

The chain carries TRBV5-4 and TRBJ1-1; D gene ambiguous. V shed 3 bases and J shed 3 bases, with 9 bases lying between them. Germline values: CDR1 SGHNT, CDR2 YYREEE (reference sequence). The CDR3 consists of 13 residues. The CDR3 reads CASSSLADTEAFF. CDR3 nucleotide sequence: TGTGCCAGCAGCTCACTGGCGGACACTGAAGCTTTCTTT.